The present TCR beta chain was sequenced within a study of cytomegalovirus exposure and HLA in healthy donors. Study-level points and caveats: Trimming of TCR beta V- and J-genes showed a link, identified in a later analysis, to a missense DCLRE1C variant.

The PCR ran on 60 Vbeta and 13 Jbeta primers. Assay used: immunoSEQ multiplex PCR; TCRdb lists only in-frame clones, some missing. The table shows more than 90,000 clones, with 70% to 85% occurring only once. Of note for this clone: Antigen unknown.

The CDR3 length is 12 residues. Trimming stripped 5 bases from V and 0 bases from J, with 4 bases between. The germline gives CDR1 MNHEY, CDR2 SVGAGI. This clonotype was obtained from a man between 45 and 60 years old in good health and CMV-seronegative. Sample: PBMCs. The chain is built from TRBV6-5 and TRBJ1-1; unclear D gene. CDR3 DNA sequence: TGTGCCAGCAGTCTTCTGAACACTGAAGCTTTCTTT. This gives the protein CASSLLNTEAFF.